This T cell receptor (beta chain) was retrieved from a study of blood T cell repertoires in COVID-19. Overall study context: From the United States, Italy and Spain came samples of acute and convalescent COVID-19. From T cells, B-cell-depleted T cells, or PBMCs came the material, which was cDNA or gDNA.

Per germline, CDR1 GTSNPN and CDR2 SVGIG (reference sequence). Trimming removed 2 bases from V and 2 bases from J; junction bases left unmatched: 6. This CDR3 has 15 amino acids. Authors' processing steps: For nucleated cells, counts were estimated from reference gene primer amplification. Sequencing was performed with immunoSEQ multiplex PCR; in TCRdb, only in-frame clones are kept and a portion is missing. V and J calls and clone size are as listed in that table; D and trimming were resolved from the DNA. The repertoire holds a few hundred thousand clones, with 70% to 85% as singletons. This rearrangement joins TRBV30 to TRBJ2-3, with 8 bases that match TRBD2. The clonotype originates from a man aged 50-60 years with active or convalescent COVID-19. Material: peripheral blood. CDR3 protein: CAWSLIAGNTDTQYF. The CDR3 nucleotides are TGTGCCTGGAGTCTAATAGCGGGAAACACAGATACGCAGTATTTT.